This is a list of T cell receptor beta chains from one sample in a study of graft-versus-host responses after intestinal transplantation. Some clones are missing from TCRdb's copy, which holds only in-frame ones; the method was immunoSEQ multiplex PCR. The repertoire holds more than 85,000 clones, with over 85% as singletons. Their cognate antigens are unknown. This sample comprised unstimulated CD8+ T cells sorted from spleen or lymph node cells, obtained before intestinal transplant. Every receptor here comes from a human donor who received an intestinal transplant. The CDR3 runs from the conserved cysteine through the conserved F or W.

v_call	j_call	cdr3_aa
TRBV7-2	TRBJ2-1	CASSLSRVHEQFF
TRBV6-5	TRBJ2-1	CASSYSQGAQNEQFF
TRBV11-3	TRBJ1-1	CASSTGSTEAFF
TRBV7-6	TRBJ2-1	CASSLPSGSNEQFF
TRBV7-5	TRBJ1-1	CARSLVLRQGWTEAFF
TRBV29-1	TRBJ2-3	CSGRSGGIVDTQYF
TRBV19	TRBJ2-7	CASSPSGRGSSYEQYF
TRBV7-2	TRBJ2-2	CASSPAPGAGASTGELFF
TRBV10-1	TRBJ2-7	CASSTAGTPTEQYF
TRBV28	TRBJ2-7	CASSSTGGSYEQYF
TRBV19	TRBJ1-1	CASSIRGGTNTEAFF
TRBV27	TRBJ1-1	CASSFRGTEAFF
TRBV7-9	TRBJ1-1	CASSDGPTEAFF
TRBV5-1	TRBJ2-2	CASSFSGVNTGELFF
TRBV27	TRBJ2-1	CASSLSGGRRVYEQFF
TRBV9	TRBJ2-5	CASSAGGAIQETQYF
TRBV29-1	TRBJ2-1	CSAERGGDNEQFF
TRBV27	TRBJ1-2	CASSFLSTNYGYTF
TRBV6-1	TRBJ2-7	CASSPDRNHYEQYF
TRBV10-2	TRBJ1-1	CATMGGMVDEAFF
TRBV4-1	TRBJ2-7	CASSPGTSGSYEQYF
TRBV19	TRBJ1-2	CASTPTYSGYGYTF
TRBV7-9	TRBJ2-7	CASSLVGQAYEQYF
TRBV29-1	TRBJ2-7	CSVVLRAYEQYF
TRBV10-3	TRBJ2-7	CAISEGISFEQYF
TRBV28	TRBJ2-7	CASRGYEQYF
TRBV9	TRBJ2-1	CASSIYRDRGYNEQFF
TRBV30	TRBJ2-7	CAWNLAGVSEQYF
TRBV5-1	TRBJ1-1	CASSLGTMGQGGTEAFF
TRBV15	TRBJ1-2	CATSRAGGGSGYTF
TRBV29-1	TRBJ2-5	CSGAGETQYF
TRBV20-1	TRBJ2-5	CSAVTRKTQYF
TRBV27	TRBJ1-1	CASFDPVNTEAFF
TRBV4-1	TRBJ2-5	CASSLPGLAQETQYF
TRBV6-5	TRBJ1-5	CASSYGRYKQPQHF
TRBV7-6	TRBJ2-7	CASSWSGGGSGQYF
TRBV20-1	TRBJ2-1	CSASIADEQFF
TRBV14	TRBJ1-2	CASSPGQGAGYTF
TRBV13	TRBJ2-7	CASSSRAAGHEQYF
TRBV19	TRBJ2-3	CASSIGLALKIDTQYF
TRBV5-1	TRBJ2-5	CASSLVVSRQETQYF
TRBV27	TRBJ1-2	CASSLSQGKGDGYTF
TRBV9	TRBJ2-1	CASSVGGGARNNEQFF
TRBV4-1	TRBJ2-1	CASTQGSSYNEQFF
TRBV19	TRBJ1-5	CASSILGTRFSNQPQHF
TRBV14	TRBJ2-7	CASSLLAGGLHSYEQYF